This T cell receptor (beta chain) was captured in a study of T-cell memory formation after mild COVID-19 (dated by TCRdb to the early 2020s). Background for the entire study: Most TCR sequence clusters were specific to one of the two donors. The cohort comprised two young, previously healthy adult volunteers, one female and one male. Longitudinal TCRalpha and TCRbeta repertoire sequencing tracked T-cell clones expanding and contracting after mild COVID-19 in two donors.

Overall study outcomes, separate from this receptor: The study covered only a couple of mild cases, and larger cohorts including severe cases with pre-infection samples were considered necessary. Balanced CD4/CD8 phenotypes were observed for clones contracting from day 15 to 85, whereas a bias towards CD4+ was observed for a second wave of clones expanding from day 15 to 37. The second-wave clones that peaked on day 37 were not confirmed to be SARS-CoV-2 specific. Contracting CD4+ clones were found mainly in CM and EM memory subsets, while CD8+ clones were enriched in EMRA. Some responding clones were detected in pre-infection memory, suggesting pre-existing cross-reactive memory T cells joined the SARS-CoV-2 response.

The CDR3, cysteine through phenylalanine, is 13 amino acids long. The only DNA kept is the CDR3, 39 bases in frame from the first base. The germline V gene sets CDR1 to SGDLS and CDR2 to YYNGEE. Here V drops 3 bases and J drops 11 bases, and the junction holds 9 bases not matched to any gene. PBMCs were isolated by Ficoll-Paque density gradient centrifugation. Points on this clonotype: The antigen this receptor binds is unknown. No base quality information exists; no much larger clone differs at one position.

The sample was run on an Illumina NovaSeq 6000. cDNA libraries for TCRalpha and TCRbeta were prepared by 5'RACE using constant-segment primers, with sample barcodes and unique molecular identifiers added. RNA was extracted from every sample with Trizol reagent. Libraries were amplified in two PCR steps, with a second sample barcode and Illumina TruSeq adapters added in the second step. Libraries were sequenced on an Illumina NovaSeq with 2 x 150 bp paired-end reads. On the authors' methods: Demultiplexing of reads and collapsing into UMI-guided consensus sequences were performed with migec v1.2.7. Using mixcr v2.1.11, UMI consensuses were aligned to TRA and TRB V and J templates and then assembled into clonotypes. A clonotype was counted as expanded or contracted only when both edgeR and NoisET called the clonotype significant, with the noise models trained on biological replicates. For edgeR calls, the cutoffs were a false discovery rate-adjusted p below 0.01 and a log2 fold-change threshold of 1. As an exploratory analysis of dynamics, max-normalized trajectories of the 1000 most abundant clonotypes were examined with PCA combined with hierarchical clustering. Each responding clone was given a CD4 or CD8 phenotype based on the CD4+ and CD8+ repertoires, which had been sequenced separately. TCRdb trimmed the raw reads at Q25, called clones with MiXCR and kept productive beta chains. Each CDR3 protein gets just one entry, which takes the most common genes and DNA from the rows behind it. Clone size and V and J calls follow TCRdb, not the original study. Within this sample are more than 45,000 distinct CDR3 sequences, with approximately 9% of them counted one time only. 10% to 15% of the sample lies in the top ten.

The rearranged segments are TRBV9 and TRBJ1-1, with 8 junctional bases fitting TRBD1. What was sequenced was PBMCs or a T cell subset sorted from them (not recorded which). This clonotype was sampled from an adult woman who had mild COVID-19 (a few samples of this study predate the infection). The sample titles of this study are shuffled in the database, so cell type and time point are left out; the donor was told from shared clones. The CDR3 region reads CASSETGTGGAFF. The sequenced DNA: TGTGCCAGCAGCGAAACCGGGACAGGAGGGGCTTTCTTT.